The 26 T cell receptor beta chains below all came from one sample that was sequenced in a study of T cells in localized non-small cell lung cancer. Clones were sequenced by immunoSEQ multiplex PCR, and TCRdb holds only the in-frame ones, with some missing. The data show fewer than 25,000 clones, about nine tenths seen once. Sequenced here: peripheral blood, sampled before any cancer treatment. These receptors all come from a woman aged 35-75 years with stage I lung adenocarcinoma.

This clone was observed a single time. The J gene is TRBJ1-2, the V gene TRBV23-1; 10 positions agree with TRBD1. TRBV23-1 counts as an open reading frame of uncertain function. V lost 4 bases, J lost 6 bases, and 14 bases stayed unmatched. CDR3 length equals 17 residues. CDR3 nucleotide sequence: TGCGCCAGCAGTCCACCGGGACAGGGGAGGCCCCGTGATGGCTACACCTTC. This translates into CASSPPGQGRPRDGYTF.

The chain is built from TRBV27 and TRBJ2-7; 15 bases align to TRBD2. Germline trimming cut 4 bases from V and 7 bases from J; bases unmatched to any gene: 5. CDR3 length equals 15 residues. CDR1 MNHEY and CDR2 SMNVEV come from the germline V gene (reference sequence). The chain's CDR3 is CASSSRTSGRGEQYF. For the CDR3, the DNA is TGTGCCAGCAGTTCCCGGACTAGCGGGAGGGGTGAGCAGTACTTC.

The chain carries TRBV5-1 and TRBJ2-2; the D gene is possibly TRBD2 (6 bases). Trimming removed 3 bases from V and 0 bases from J, with 12 bases in between. The V gene's germline CDR1 is SGHRS and CDR2 YFSETQ. The CDR3 covers 16 residues. Here the CDR3 DNA reads TGCGCCAGCAGCTGGACGGGACTTCCGAACACCGGGGAGCTGTTTTTT. It codes for CASSWTGLPNTGELFF.

This clone was counted once. The chain has TRBV20-1 and TRBJ2-1, with D perhaps assigned TRBD1 or TRBD2 (5 bases each). The V end lost 5 bases, the J end lost 10 bases, and 9 bases lay between the germline ends. The germline CDR1 and CDR2 sequences are DFQATT and SNEGSKA (reference sequence). CDR3 length: 10 residues. CDR3 coding DNA: TGCAGTGCTGCCTGGGGGGAGCAGTTCTTC. Translated, it gives CSAAWGEQFF.

This chain connects TRBV7-2 to TRBJ2-7, with 7 bases aligning to TRBD1. In germline, CDR1 is SGHTA, CDR2 FQGNSA. The CDR3 runs 17 residues. V lost 6 bases to trimming and J lost 0 bases; unmatched junction nucleotides: 14. The CDR3 DNA reads as TGTGCCAGCAGACTGTCGATTCGGACAGGCAGCTCCTACGAGCAGTACTTC. It translates to CASRLSIRTGSSYEQYF.

The chain combines TRBV27 with TRBJ2-5; TRBD1 or TRBD2 may be the D gene (6 bases each). Germline lookup yields CDR1 MNHEY and CDR2 SMNVEV (reference sequence). V was pared by 4 bases and J by 5 bases, with 35 bases between. The CDR3 totals 21 residues. The CDR3 DNA sequence: TGTGCCAGCAGTTCAAAGCCTACAGGGTCGACTAGGACGAGTTTGCGGGAGACCCAGTACTTC. This encodes CASSSKPTGSTRTSLRETQYF.

The chain recombines TRBV7-9 with TRBJ2-7; tentatively, D is TRBD2 (5 bases). The CDR3 loop spans 14 amino acids. Deletions cut 0 bases from V and 4 bases from J, with 10 bases between. Germline V lookup: CDR1 SEHNR, CDR2 FQNEAQ (reference sequence). This CDR3 reads CASSLAGVQYEQYF. The CDR3 DNA is TGTGCCAGCAGCTTAGCGGGAGTTCAGTACGAGCAGTACTTC.

The chain links TRBV11-3 to TRBJ1-1, with a tentative D call TRBD1 (5 bases). Per germline, CDR1 SGHNT and CDR2 YENEEA. Trimming took 6 bases from V and 6 from J, leaving 14 bases between them. CDR3 size: 13 residues. In nucleotides, the CDR3 is TGTGCCAGCAGTTACTCGCAGGGAGCTGAAGCTTTCTTT. This sequence encodes CASSYSQGAEAFF. Supplemented by reference TRBV11-3 and TRBJ1-1, the full variable domain reads EAGVVQSPRYKIIEKKQPVAFWCNPISGHNTLYWYLQNLGQGPELLIRYENEEAVDDSQLPKDRFSAERLKGVDSTLKIQPAELGDSAVYLCASSYSQGAEAFFGQGTRLTVV.

This chain uses TRBV6-6 with TRBJ2-7; a weak D match, TRBD1 (6 bases). The germline CDR1 and CDR2 sequences are MNHNY and SVGAGI (reference sequence). The V end was cut by 0 bases, the J end by 7 bases, with 10 bases between. The CDR3 runs 13 residues. CDR3 sequence reads: CASSYSGDREQYF. CDR3 DNA: TGTGCCAGCAGTTACTCCGGTGACAGGGAGCAGTACTTC.

The chain recombines TRBV9 with TRBJ2-1; 12 positions match TRBD2. The CDR3 has 17 amino acids. Germline assignment: CDR1 SGDLS and CDR2 YYNGEE. The V and J ends lost 3 bases and 8 bases, in that order; junction bases with no gene match: 12. The CDR3 reads CASSAGVLAGGRDEQFF. As DNA, the CDR3 is TGTGCCAGCAGCGCGGGGGTACTAGCGGGAGGCCGCGATGAGCAGTTCTTC. The full variable domain, its missing parts supplied by reference TRBV9 and TRBJ2-1, is DSGVTQTPKHLITATGQRVTLRCSPRSGDLSVYWYQQSLDQGLQFLIQYYNGEERAKGNILERFSAQQFPDLHSELNLSSLELGDSALYFCASSAGVLAGGRDEQFFGPGTRLTVL.

The V gene is TRBV5-6, the J gene TRBJ2-7; no clear D gene. The germline V gene encodes CDR1 SGHDT and CDR2 YYEEEE. This CDR3 is built from 13 residues. Trimming left V 0 bases short and J 7 bases short, with 11 bases between. The CDR3 protein is CASSLVVSGEQYF. The CDR3 bases are TGTGCCAGCAGCTTGGTAGTATCTGGAGAGCAGTACTTC. The whole variable domain, filled in from reference TRBV5-6 and TRBJ2-7, reads DAGVTQSPTHLIKTRGQQVTLRCSPKSGHDTVSWYQQALGQGPQFIFQYYEEEERQRGNFPDRFSGHQFPNYSSELNVNALLLGDSALYLCASSLVVSGEQYFGPGTRLTVT.

J is TRBJ1-4 and V is TRBV29-1; weak D call: TRBD1 (5 bases). CDR3 size: 15 residues. V was pared by 6 bases and J by 3 bases, with 17 bases between. The germline CDR1 and CDR2 sequences are SQVTM and ANQGSEA. The CDR3 reads CSVNLRVRSNEKLFF. The CDR3 DNA reads TGCAGCGTCAACCTCAGGGTAAGATCTAATGAAAAACTGTTTTTT.

J is TRBJ1-2 and V is TRBV28; 11 nucleotides match TRBD1. Germline V lookup: CDR1 MDHEN, CDR2 SYDVKM. This CDR3 contains 13 residues. V shed 6 bases, J shed 8 bases, and the junction held 5 bases outside the gene matches. The CDR3 DNA follows: TGTGCCAGCAGACCGGGACAGGGGGGCGGCTACACCTTC. Amino acids: CASRPGQGGGYTF.

V gene TRBV27 combines with J gene TRBJ2-1; D is unresolved. The CDR3 totals 14 residues. V lost 2 bases and J lost 6, with 11 bases in between. Germline V gives CDR1 MNHEY, CDR2 SMNVEV (reference sequence). The CDR3 DNA reads TGTGCCAGCAGTTTACGGGCTGACGGCAATGAGCAGTTCTTC. Translated: CASSLRADGNEQFF.

This clone has a single count. The rearrangement uses TRBV5-1 and TRBJ1-3; perhaps TRBD1 as D (5 bases). V was shortened by 0 bases and J by 5 bases, with 15 bases between the two germline ends. This CDR3 has 16 amino acids. CDR1 and CDR2 (germline): SGHRS, YFSETQ. The CDR3 DNA reads TGCGCCAGCAGCTTGGGGGACTTAGCGGGGCGAAACACCATATATTTT. This sequence encodes CASSLGDLAGRNTIYF.

The V and J genes are TRBV4-3 and TRBJ2-3; weak D call: TRBD1 (6 bases). The V end was cut by 4 bases, the J end by 3 bases, with 14 bases between. The germline V gene encodes CDR1 LGHNA and CDR2 YSLEER. CDR3 length equals 15 residues. CDR3 in DNA: TGCGCCAGCAGCCTTCAGGGGTGGGGTACAGATACGCAGTATTTT. As protein: CASSLQGWGTDTQYF.

This clone was observed a single time. The chain joins TRBV30 to TRBJ2-5; D could derive from TRBD1 or TRBD2 (6 bases each). The CDR3 is made up of 14 amino acids. The germline V gene encodes CDR1 GTSNPN and CDR2 SVGIG (reference sequence). The V and J ends lost 1 base and 5 bases respectively, with 14 bases between them. The CDR3 protein is CAWSELGGRETQYF. In DNA form, the CDR3 reads TGTGCCTGGAGTGAGCTCGGGGGCAGGGAGACCCAGTACTTC.

This sequence joins TRBV19 and TRBJ1-1; D might be TRBD1 (6 bases). Between the trimmed V and J ends, which lost 2 bases and 9 bases, there was a span of 16 bases. The CDR3 is 14 residues long. Germline V gene data show CDR1 as LNHDA and CDR2 as SQIVND (reference sequence). DNA for the CDR3: TGTGCCAGTAGTATAACAGGGATAAATTCGAAAGCTTTCTTT. It specifies CASSITGINSKAFF. The variable domain in full, with the rest retrieved from reference TRBV19 and TRBJ1-1, is DGGITQSPKYLFRKEGQNVTLSCEQNLNHDAMYWYRQDPGQGLRLIYYSQIVNDFQKGDIAEGYSVSREKKESFPLTVTSAQKNPTAFYLCASSITGINSKAFFGQGTRLTVV.

The chain recombines TRBV5-4 with TRBJ1-1, with D unresolved. This CDR3 comprises 12 residues. V lost 4 bases to trimming and J lost 3 bases, with 7 bases between them. CDR1 and CDR2 (germline): SGHNT, YYREEE (reference sequence). The CDR3 sequence: CASSPRDTEAFF. CDR3 DNA sequence: TGTGCCAGCAGCCCCCGAGACACTGAAGCTTTCTTT.

The chain couples TRBV4-1 to TRBJ2-3; 12 positions match TRBD2. Germline CDR1 reads MGHRA; CDR2 reads YSYEKL. After removal of 3 bases from V and 2 bases from J, the junction contained 6 bases not matched to a gene. There are 17 residues in the CDR3. DNA for the CDR3: TGCGCCAGCAGCCAGACCGGACTAGCGGGAAACACAGATACGCAGTATTTT. This translates into CASSQTGLAGNTDTQYF.

The chain couples TRBV11-3 to TRBJ2-1, with D perhaps TRBD2 (5 bases). Trimming cost V 4 bases and J 3 bases, with 10 bases left between them. The V gene's germline CDR1 is SGHNT and CDR2 YENEEA. The CDR3 sequence is 14 residues long. The CDR3 DNA reads as TGTGCCAGCAGCTCCGTGGGAGTCTACAATGAGCAGTTCTTC. This gives the protein CASSSVGVYNEQFF.

The chain links TRBV10-1 to TRBJ2-2; D uncertain. The CDR3 contains 13 residues. With 10 bases removed from V and 6 bases from J, the gap between germline ends came to 15 bases. The germline gives CDR1 WNHNN, CDR2 SYGVQD (reference sequence). The CDR3 loop is CATSLSEAGELFF. CDR3 sequence (DNA): TGCGCCACCTCTTTATCAGAGGCCGGGGAGCTGTTTTTT.

The J gene is TRBJ1-2, the V gene TRBV4-1; D uncertain. Deletions cut 1 base from V and 2 bases from J, with 11 bases between. This CDR3 contains 15 residues. In germline, CDR1 is MGHRA, CDR2 YSYEKL. The CDR3 bases are TGCGCCAGCAGCCAAGGATTCGCGGGGAACTATGGCTACACCTTC. Protein product: CASSQGFAGNYGYTF.

The chain has TRBV6-6 and TRBJ1-2; D not resolved. Germline CDR1 is MNHNY and CDR2 is SVGAGI (reference sequence). The CDR3 is 13 residues long. Trimming pared 5 bases from V and 4 bases from J, leaving 11 bases between. In DNA, the CDR3 is TGTGCCAGCAGTCTGGGGAACAGCTATGGCTACACCTTC. It is translated as CASSLGNSYGYTF.

This clone has a single count. The chain carries TRBV14 and TRBJ2-7; D call uncertain. Germline V CDR1 and CDR2: SGHDN, FVKESK. The CDR3 consists of 12 residues. With 4 bases removed from V and 4 bases from J, the gap between germline ends came to 8 bases. The DNA for the CDR3 is TGTGCCAGCAGCCGAACCTGGTACGAGCAGTACTTC. Translating gives CASSRTWYEQYF. The entire variable domain, with the rest obtained from reference TRBV14 and TRBJ2-7, is as follows: EAGVTQFPSHSVIEKGQTVTLRCDPISGHDNLYWYRRVMGKEIKFLLHFVKESKQDESGMPNNRFLAERTGGTYSTLKVQPAELEDSGVYFCASSRTWYEQYFGPGTRLTVT.

This chain links TRBV5-1 with TRBJ2-7, with D maybe TRBD1 (6 bases). CDR1 is SGHRS, CDR2 YFSETQ, per germline. The CDR3 extends over 14 amino acids. V dropped 0 bases and J dropped 3 bases, with 10 bases sitting between them. In nucleotides, the CDR3 is TGCGCCAGCAGCTTGGACGCCAGGGGCTACGAGCAGTACTTC. Its translation is CASSLDARGYEQYF.